A single sample is the source of the 29 T cell receptor beta chains below, sequenced in a study of cytotoxic CD8 clonotypes in ibrutinib-treated CLL (dated by TCRdb to the early 2020s). Libraries were built with the immunoSEQ multiplex PCR assay. Sourced from immuneACCESS, this table was stored by TCRdb with only in-frame sequences that have V and J called. A share of the clones is absent; for the studies checked, an unresolved V gene accounts for under half, and the remainder has no known explanation. The sample includes fewer than 85,000 clones, with about four fifths observed a single time. The ten largest account for 4.8% of the sample. The time point label for this specimen denotes: about 11 months on ibrutinib. Sequenced material: PBMCs, taken after 12 months of ibrutinib treatment. These receptors were taken from a human donor with chronic lymphocytic leukemia.

The chain employs TRBV10-3 and TRBJ2-5; 8 bases align to TRBD2. The CDR3 extends over 13 amino acids. J lost 2 bases, V lost 6 bases, and 2 bases had no gene match. Germline values: CDR1 ENHRY, CDR2 SYGVKD. DNA of the CDR3: TGTGCCATCAGGGCTAGCGGGCAAGAGACCCAGTACTTC. Protein product: CAIRASGQETQYF.

This clone came up once. The J gene is TRBJ2-1, the V gene TRBV18, with TRBD2 as a possible D gene (6 bases). CDR3 length: 12 amino acids. From germline, CDR1 is KGHSH and CDR2 LQKENI. The V gene lost 3 bases and the J gene lost 10 bases, with 10 bases spanning the gap. The CDR3 region has the DNA TGTGCCAGCTCACCCCCAGGGAGGGAGCAGTTCTTC. Protein: CASSPPGREQFF.

The V and J genes are TRBV6-5 and TRBJ1-1; D call uncertain. The CDR3 runs to 14 residues. Trimming removed 2 bases from V and 5 bases from J, with 12 bases in between. In germline, CDR1 is MNHEY, CDR2 SVGAGI. CDR3 in amino acids: CASSYGSTRTEAFF. The CDR3 DNA follows: TGTGCCAGCAGTTACGGGTCCACCAGGACTGAAGCTTTCTTT.

This clone was counted only a few times. The J gene is TRBJ1-1, the V gene TRBV5-1; no clear D gene. V was trimmed by 4 bases and J by 4 bases, leaving 14 bases between them. The CDR3 spans 14 residues. Per the germline V gene, CDR1 is SGHRS and CDR2 is YFSETQ. The CDR3 region is CASSPGSGGTEAFF. Here the CDR3 DNA reads TGCGCCAGCAGCCCGGGGTCGGGTGGCACTGAAGCTTTCTTT.

The gene calls are TRBV18 and TRBJ1-1, with D perhaps matching TRBD1 (5 bases). The CDR3 covers 13 residues. Germline CDR1 and CDR2: KGHSH and LQKENI. V gave up 6 bases and J gave up 7 bases, with 15 bases separating them. CDR3 nucleotide sequence: TGTGCCAGCTCCGCAGGGAGCCAGTATGAAGCTTTCTTT. Protein sequence: CASSAGSQYEAFF.

The gene calls are TRBV4-2 and TRBJ2-7; D may be TRBD2 (5 bases). Germline V lookup: CDR1 LGHNA, CDR2 YNFKEQ. This CDR3 is 16 amino acids long. V lost 4 bases, J lost 6 bases, and 22 bases lay in between. Written as DNA, the CDR3 is TGTGCCAGCAGCCCGGGGAATTTGGCCGAATGGGTCGAGCAGTACTTC. This codes for CASSPGNLAEWVEQYF.

V usage is TRBV5-5 and J usage is TRBJ1-5, with TRBD1 matching 10 bases. The V gene end was trimmed by 3 bases and the J gene end by 3 bases; junction bases not matched to a gene: 3. CDR3 length: 15 residues. Looked up from germline, CDR1 is SGHKS and CDR2 is YYEKEE (reference sequence). In DNA, the CDR3 is TGTGCCAGCAGCTGGGGGACAGGGGACAATCAGCCCCAGCATTTT. This translates into CASSWGTGDNQPQHF.

As regards this clone: Additional DNA sequences in this sample encode the identical CDR3. V and J are TRBV27 and TRBJ2-4; unclear D gene. The V and J ends lost 5 bases and 0 bases respectively, with 5 bases between them. The V gene's germline CDR1 is MNHEY and CDR2 SMNVEV (reference sequence). This CDR3 is 13 amino acids long. The CDR3 region has the DNA TGTGCCAGCAGTCCTCTAGCCAAAAACATTCAGTACTTC. Its translation: CASSPLAKNIQYF.

The V call is TRBV10-3, the J call TRBJ2-7; TRBD1 might be the D (6 bases). The germline V gene has CDR1 ENHRY and CDR2 SYGVKD. Trimming removed 3 bases from V and 5 bases from J, with 8 bases in between. The CDR3 runs to 12 residues. The CDR3 DNA reads TGTGCCATCAGTGACAACAGGGACGAGCAGTACTTC. Its translation: CAISDNRDEQYF.

This clone was observed a few times. The chain joins TRBV7-8 to TRBJ2-7, with D possibly TRBD2 on 6 matching bases. Germline CDR1 reads SGHVS; CDR2 reads FQNEAQ. CDR3 length: 12 amino acids. V gave up 7 bases and J gave up 6 bases, with 13 bases separating them. The CDR3 region is CASTQAGGEQYF. CDR3 nucleotides: TGTGCCAGCACGCAGGCCGGGGGCGAGCAGTACTTC.

The J gene is TRBJ2-3, the V gene TRBV7-2, with a possible D match to TRBD2 (5 bases). This CDR3 has 14 amino acids. Trimming cost V 2 bases and J 6 bases, with 12 bases left between them. Germline V gene sequence: CDR1 SGHTA, CDR2 FQGNSA. The chain's CDR3 is CASSLFPGSDTQYF. For the CDR3, the DNA is TGTGCCAGCAGCTTATTCCCGGGGTCGGATACGCAGTATTTT.

V is TRBV29-1 and J is TRBJ1-2; 7 positions agree with TRBD1. The CDR3 length is 12 residues. V lost 3 bases, J lost 4 bases, and 2 bases stayed unmatched. Per germline, CDR1 SQVTM and CDR2 ANQGSEA. DNA of the CDR3: TGCAGCGTTGAGTCAGGGGGCTATGGCTACACCTTC. This sequence encodes CSVESGGYGYTF.

J is TRBJ1-4 and V is TRBV9, with D possibly matching TRBD1 (6 bases). The CDR3 totals 16 residues. V lost 4 bases to trimming and J lost 12 bases, with 25 bases between them. CDR1 and CDR2 from the germline V gene are SGDLS and YYNGEE. CDR3 loop: CASSSTPWTGEGELFF. The CDR3 region has the DNA TGTGCCAGCAGCTCAACTCCCTGGACGGGCGAGGGGGAACTGTTTTTT. Full variable domain (missing parts from reference TRBV9 and TRBJ1-4): DSGVTQTPKHLITATGQRVTLRCSPRSGDLSVYWYQQSLDQGLQFLIQYYNGEERAKGNILERFSAQQFPDLHSELNLSSLELGDSALYFCASSSTPWTGEGELFFGSGTQLSVL.

Details on this clone: Other DNA variants within this sample encode the same CDR3. The rearrangement joins TRBV7-3 to TRBJ1-2; a weak D match, TRBD1 (5 bases). The CDR3 sequence is 12 residues long. The V and J ends lost 5 bases and 11 bases respectively, with 15 bases between them. The germline CDR1 and CDR2 sequences are SGHTA and FQGTGA. CDR3 region: CASSPGTGGYTF. CDR3 DNA: TGTGCCAGCAGCCCCGGGACCGGTGGGTACACCTTC.

The chain combines TRBV6-1 with TRBJ2-1, with D maybe TRBD1 (6 bases). Germline V gene data show CDR1 as MNHNS and CDR2 as SASEGT. The CDR3 covers 16 residues. V dropped 3 bases and J dropped 5 bases, with 17 bases sitting between them. The CDR3 coding sequence is TGTGCCAGCAGTGAGCAGGGGTCGGTGGGAGACAATGAGCAGTTCTTC. As protein: CASSEQGSVGDNEQFF.

The chain couples TRBV10-3 to TRBJ1-4; D gene ambiguous. Trimming stripped 10 bases from V and 7 bases from J, with 13 bases between. The CDR3 loop spans 12 amino acids. The V gene's germline CDR1 is ENHRY and CDR2 SYGVKD. The CDR3 DNA is TGTGCCACCAGAGACTCGGGTGAAAAACTGTTTTTT. It encodes CATRDSGEKLFF.

The chain combines TRBV6-5 with TRBJ2-3; 9 bases are a match to TRBD2. V dropped 6 bases and J dropped 0; count of bases not matched to a gene: 4. Germline V CDR1 and CDR2: MNHEY, SVGAGI. This CDR3 is 15 amino acids long. The DNA for the CDR3 is TGTGCCAGCAGACCCAGCGGGGGGAGCACAGATACGCAGTATTTT. Its translation is CASRPSGGSTDTQYF.

The chain couples TRBV5-8 to TRBJ2-2; no clear D. V dropped 6 bases and J dropped 4 bases, with 16 bases sitting between them. This CDR3 spans 15 amino acids. CDR1 is SGHTS, CDR2 YDEGEE, per germline. This CDR3 reads CASNKRAVGTGELFF. CDR3 nucleotide sequence: TGTGCCAGCAACAAACGGGCGGTGGGCACCGGGGAGCTGTTTTTT.

The sample holds one count of this clone. This rearrangement joins TRBV28 to TRBJ2-5; D might be TRBD2 (5 bases). V shed 5 bases and J shed 2 bases, with 9 bases lying between them. The CDR3 covers 13 residues. Germline assignment: CDR1 MDHEN and CDR2 SYDVKM. CDR3 residues: CASSPRDQETQYF. As DNA, the CDR3 is TGTGCCAGCAGTCCTCGGGATCAAGAGACCCAGTACTTC.

J is TRBJ2-1 and V is TRBV11-2; no reliable D call. This CDR3 is 14 amino acids long. From germline, CDR1 is SGHAT and CDR2 FQNNGV. V lost 5 bases and J 2 bases, leaving 10 bases between the germline ends. The CDR3: CASSPPVAYNEQFF. CDR3 nucleotide sequence: TGTGCCAGCAGCCCCCCTGTAGCCTACAATGAGCAGTTCTTC. The full variable domain, with the rest looked up from reference TRBV11-2 and TRBJ2-1, is EAGVAQSPRYKIIEKRQSVAFWCNPISGHATLYWYQQILGQGPKLLIQFQNNGVVDDSQLPKDRFSAERLKGVDSTLKIQPAKLEDSAVYLCASSPPVAYNEQFFGPGTRLTVL.

This chain uses TRBV5-6 with TRBJ1-6; D may be TRBD1 (6 bases). CDR1 is SGHDT and CDR2 is YYEEEE in the germline V gene. This CDR3 contains 15 residues. Trimming cost V 1 base and J 7 bases, with 12 bases left between them. The CDR3 sequence: CASSLLPGENSPLHF. The CDR3 bases are TGTGCCAGCAGCTTGCTTCCAGGGGAAAATTCACCCCTCCACTTT.

This chain uses TRBV18 with TRBJ1-4, with D perhaps matching TRBD1 (5 bases). Germline CDR1 KGHSH, CDR2 LQKENI. V gave up 2 bases and J gave up 7 bases, with 17 bases separating them. This CDR3 spans 16 amino acids. The CDR3 nucleotides read TGTGCCAGCTCACCAGGGACCTTCCTCGGCGGTGAAAAACTGTTTTTT. Amino acid sequence: CASSPGTFLGGEKLFF.

The rearrangement links TRBV7-3 to TRBJ2-5; 10 nucleotides line up with TRBD1. Per germline, CDR1 SGHTA and CDR2 FQGTGA. The CDR3 runs 15 residues. V shed 5 bases and J 5 bases; nucleotides not matched to a gene: 8. CDR3 loop: CASSPGTGVRETQYF. In DNA form, the CDR3 reads TGTGCCAGCAGCCCCGGGACAGGGGTTCGGGAGACCCAGTACTTC. The whole variable domain, remainder taken from reference TRBV7-3 and TRBJ2-5, is GAGVSQTPSNKVTEKGKYVELRCDPISGHTALYWYRQSLGQGPEFLIYFQGTGAADDSGLPNDRFFAVRPEGSVSTLKIQRTERGDSAVYLCASSPGTGVRETQYFGPGTRLLVL.

The chain couples TRBV27 to TRBJ1-2, with D perhaps TRBD1 (5 bases). There are 13 residues in the CDR3. V dropped 5 bases and J dropped 8 bases, with 15 bases sitting between them. In germline, CDR1 is MNHEY, CDR2 SMNVEV (reference sequence). The CDR3 DNA is TGTGCCAGCAGTCCAAGGGGTTCAGGCGGCTACACCTTC. It specifies CASSPRGSGGYTF.

The rearrangement links TRBV6-1 to TRBJ2-7; 8 bases are a match to TRBD1. This CDR3 has 14 residues. The trim removed 6 bases at V and 2 bases at J, leaving 6 bases unmatched. Germline V gene sequence: CDR1 MNHNS, CDR2 SASEGT. CDR3 DNA sequence: TGTGCCAGCAGGGCCGGGACAGGCGCCTACGAGCAGTACTTC. Amino acids: CASRAGTGAYEQYF.

This clone counts as medium-sized. The chain recombines TRBV6-1 with TRBJ1-5, with a weak D call TRBD1 (6 bases). The CDR3 runs 15 residues. The ends were cut back, 6 bases at V and 1 base at J, with 13 bases in the middle. The V gene's germline CDR1 is MNHNS and CDR2 SASEGT. This CDR3 reads CASRGGPGSNQPQHF. The CDR3 region has the DNA TGTGCCAGCAGGGGGGGCCCCGGGAGCAATCAGCCCCAGCATTTT.

This clone was observed many times. The chain uses TRBV11-2 and TRBJ1-2; D is unresolved. Germline V gene sequence: CDR1 SGHAT, CDR2 FQNNGV. This CDR3 region has 12 residues. The V end was cut by 5 bases, the J end by 8 bases, with 12 bases between. CDR3 coding DNA: TGTGCCAGCAGCCAGGACGGCCGGGGCTACACCTTC. Translating it yields CASSQDGRGYTF.

This sequence joins TRBV6-1 and TRBJ1-2, with D hard to call. The germline V gene encodes CDR1 MNHNS and CDR2 SASEGT. The CDR3 runs to 13 residues. The V end was cut by 10 bases, the J end by 0 bases, with 12 bases between. The CDR3 is CANFPVPNYGYTF. The CDR3 bases are TGTGCCAACTTCCCCGTACCTAACTATGGCTACACCTTC.

V and J are TRBV6-5 and TRBJ1-1, with a possible D match to TRBD1 (6 bases). Germline assignment: CDR1 MNHEY and CDR2 SVGAGI. This CDR3 is built from 15 residues. Trimming removed 6 bases at V and 14 bases at J, with 28 bases between. The CDR3 region is CASRIPEGGAKGSFF. The CDR3 bases are TGTGCCAGCAGAATCCCGGAGGGGGGGGCAAAGGGGTCGTTCTTT.